Included here is one T cell receptor (beta chain) sequence, with context. What it recognizes is unknown. The data derive from a study of Ad26.COV2.S vaccination and SARS-CoV-2 variants. The germline V gene encodes CDR1 LGHNA and CDR2 YNFKEQ. The CDR3 has 14 residues. Trimming cost V 1 base and J 4 bases, with 10 bases left between them. Only in-frame clones appear in the TCRdb table, and some are missing; sequencing was by immunoSEQ multiplex PCR. The top ten hold more than 7% of the sample, which has about 400,000 clones, 83% seen once. Study findings and constraints: From the TCR breadth and depth analyses, total T cell responses may have been underestimated.

Treatment described: roughly 18 received Ad26.COV2.S at low or high dose, single or two shots; about five received placebo; per-sample allocation not given. Sampling was performed 63 days after the first vaccine or placebo injection. Cohort 1b enrolled adults aged 18-55 years in Boston. This clonotype originated in a person between 18 and 65 years old who received the Ad26.COV2.S COVID-19 vaccine or a placebo. Material: peripheral blood, obtained in a trial of Ad26.COV2.S vaccine versus placebo. The chain has TRBV4-2 and TRBJ2-5; no reliable D call. Here the CDR3 reads CASSQGRSGETQYF. DNA of the CDR3: TGTGCCAGCAGCCAAGGGCGGTCGGGAGAGACCCAGTACTTC.